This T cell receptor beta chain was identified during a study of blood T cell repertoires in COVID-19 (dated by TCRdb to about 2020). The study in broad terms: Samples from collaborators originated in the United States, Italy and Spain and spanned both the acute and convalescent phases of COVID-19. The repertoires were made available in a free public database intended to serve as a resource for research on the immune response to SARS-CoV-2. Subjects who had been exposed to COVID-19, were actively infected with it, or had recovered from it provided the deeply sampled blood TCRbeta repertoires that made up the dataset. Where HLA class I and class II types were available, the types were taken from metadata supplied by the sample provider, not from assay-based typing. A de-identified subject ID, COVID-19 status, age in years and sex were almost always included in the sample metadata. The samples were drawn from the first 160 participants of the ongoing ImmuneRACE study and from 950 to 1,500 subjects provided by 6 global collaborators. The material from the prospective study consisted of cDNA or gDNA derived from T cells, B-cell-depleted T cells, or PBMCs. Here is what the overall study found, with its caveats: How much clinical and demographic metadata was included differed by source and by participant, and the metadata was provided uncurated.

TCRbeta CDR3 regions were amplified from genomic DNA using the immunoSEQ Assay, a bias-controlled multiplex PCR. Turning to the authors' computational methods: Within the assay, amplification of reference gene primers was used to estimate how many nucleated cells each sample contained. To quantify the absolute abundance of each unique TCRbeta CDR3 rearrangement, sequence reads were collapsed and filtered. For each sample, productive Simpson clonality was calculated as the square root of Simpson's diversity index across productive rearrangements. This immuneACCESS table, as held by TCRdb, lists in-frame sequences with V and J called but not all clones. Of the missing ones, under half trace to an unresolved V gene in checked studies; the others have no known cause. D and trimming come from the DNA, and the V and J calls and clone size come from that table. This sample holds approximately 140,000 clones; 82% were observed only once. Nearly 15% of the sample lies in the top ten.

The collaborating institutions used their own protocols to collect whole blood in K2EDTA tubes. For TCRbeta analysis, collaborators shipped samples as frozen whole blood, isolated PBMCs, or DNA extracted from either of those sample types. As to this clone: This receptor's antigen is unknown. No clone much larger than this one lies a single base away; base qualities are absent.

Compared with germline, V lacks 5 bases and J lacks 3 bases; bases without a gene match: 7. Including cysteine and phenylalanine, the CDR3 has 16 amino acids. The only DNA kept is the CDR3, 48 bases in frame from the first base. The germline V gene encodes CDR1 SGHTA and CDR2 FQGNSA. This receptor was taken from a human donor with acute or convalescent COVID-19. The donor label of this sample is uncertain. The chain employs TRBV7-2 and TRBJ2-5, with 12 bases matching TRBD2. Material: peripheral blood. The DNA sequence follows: TGTGCCAGCAGCCTCGGACTAGCGGGACTTAAAGAGACCCAGTACTTC. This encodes CASSLGLAGLKETQYF. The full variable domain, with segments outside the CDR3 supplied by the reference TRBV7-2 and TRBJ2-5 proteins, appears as GAGVSQSPSNKVTEKGKDVELRCDPISGHTALYWYRQSLGQGLEFLIYFQGNSAPDKSGLPSDRFSAERTGGSVSTLTIQRTQQEDSAVYLCASSLGLAGLKETQYFGPGTRLLVL.